This T cell receptor beta chain was observed in a study of shared clonotypes between healthy human individuals. As for this clone: Its target is unknown.

Per the germline V gene, CDR1 is MNHEY and CDR2 is SMNVEV (reference sequence). The V gene end was trimmed by 3 bases and the J gene end by 3 bases; junction bases not matched to a gene: 1. CDR3 length equals 15 residues. TCRdb keeps only in-frame clones here, not all; method: immunoSEQ multiplex PCR. Among 2,500,000 or so clones listed, more than 80% were seen once. Overall study results and limits: Deeper or shallower sequencing was expected to change how clonotypes are shared among donors.

The sequenced material came from naive CD4+ T cells sorted from blood. Subset meaning: CD45RA+ positively selected. The chain recombines TRBV27 with TRBJ2-3; TRBD2 matches at 12 bases. This TCR derives from a man aged 18-30 years in good health. The CDR3 nucleotides are TGTGCCAGCAGTTTGACTAGCGGGAGAACAGATACGCAGTATTTT. It codes for CASSLTSGRTDTQYF.